This passage covers 18 T cell receptor beta chains from one sample sequenced in a study of blood T cells in healthy people across ages. A second roughly 7 to 11 cycle PCR used barcoded and J-beta primers. TCRdb processed the 5' RACE reads anew with MiXCR; each CDR3 protein has one entry. The sample has hundreds of thousands of distinct CDR3 sequences, 29% seen once. Sequenced: blood. The receptors shown here come from a woman older than 75 in good health.

This clonotype showed up just a few times. This could be a read error, since a much larger clone is one nucleotide away. The J gene is TRBJ2-7, the V gene TRBV7-6, with 10 bases lining up with TRBD1. The CDR3 length is 14 residues. Germline-derived CDR1 and CDR2 are SGHVS and FNYEAQ. This chain's CDR3 is CVSSLPSGTGVPYF. CDR3 sequence (DNA): TGTGTCAGCAGCTTACCCTCCGGGACAGGGGTGCCGTACTTC. Full variable domain (missing parts from reference TRBV7-6 and TRBJ2-7): GAGVSQSPRYKVTKRGQDVALRCDPISGHVSLYWYRQALGQGPEFLTYFNYEAQQDKSGLPNDRFSAERPEGSISTLTIQRTEQRDSAMYRCVSSLPSGTGVPYFGPGTRLTVT.

V is TRBV20-1 and J is TRBJ1-3; D is unclear. The CDR3 runs 14 residues. Germline V gene sequence: CDR1 DFQATT, CDR2 SNEGSKA (reference sequence). The DNA of the CDR3 is TGCAATGCCCTCAACCCTGACTCTGGAAACACCATATATTTT. Translation: CNALNPDSGNTIYF.

The table lists this clonotype with many counts. The chain uses TRBV7-2 and TRBJ2-1, with 8 bases identical to TRBD2. Germline CDR1 reads SGHTA; CDR2 reads FQGNSA. V shed 2 bases and J 0 bases; nucleotides not matched to a gene: 6. The CDR3 is 17 amino acids. The chain's CDR3 is CASSLRGGGLSYNEQFF. CDR3 nucleotide sequence: TGTGCCAGCAGCTTACGCGGCGGGGGGCTCTCCTACAATGAGCAGTTCTTC.

This clonotype came up many times. The chain couples TRBV6-2 or TRBV6-3 to TRBJ2-1; possibly TRBD1 for D (5 bases). CDR1 and CDR2 (germline): MNHEY, SVGEGT. The CDR3 contains 11 residues. V was cut by 1 base and J by 12 bases, with 7 bases left in between. CDR3 protein: CASSYWGGQFF. CDR3 sequence (DNA): TGTGCCAGCAGTTACTGGGGCGGGCAGTTCTTC.

The chain recombines TRBV7-2 with TRBJ2-5; D may be TRBD2 (6 bases). Deletions cut 0 bases from V and 1 base from J, with 9 bases between. This CDR3 is 15 amino acids long. CDR1 is SGHTA, CDR2 FQGNSA, per germline. In DNA form, the CDR3 reads TGTGCCAGCAGCTTAGCGGCGGGACTCCAAGAGACCCAGTACTTC. Residues: CASSLAAGLQETQYF.

Comments on this clonotype: Compared with germline, one end of the junction differs, possibly owing to a read error. The chain joins TRBV7-9 to TRBJ2-5; D might be TRBD1 or TRBD2, each matching 5 bases. CDR1 and CDR2 (germline): SEHNR, FQNEAQ (reference sequence). The CDR3 spans 16 residues. DNA for the CDR3: TGTGCCAGTAGCTTAGGGGCCGGGATCCACTACAATGAGCAGTACTTC. This codes for CASSLGAGIHYNEQYF.

With regard to this clonotype: This may stem from a read error, because a much larger clone lies one nucleotide away. The chain combines TRBV12-3 or TRBV12-4 with TRBJ2-7, with a tentative D call TRBD2 (6 bases). V lost 4 bases to trimming and J lost 7 bases, with 17 bases between them. The CDR3 spans 14 residues. DNA for the CDR3: TGTGCCAGCAGTTCTCGACTGGACTACAATGAGCAGTACTTC. Protein product: CASSSRLDYNEQYF.

Note on this clonotype: A much larger clone lies one base from this, so it may be a read error. J is TRBJ2-5 and V is TRBV25-1; weak D call: TRBD2 (7 bases). This CDR3 spans 14 amino acids. Germline V gene sequence: CDR1 MGHDK, CDR2 SYGVNS. The CDR3 region has the DNA TGTGCCGGCAGTACTGGGGGGGGCCTTGAGACCCAGTACTTC. Translating it yields CAGSTGGGLETQYF. Looking up the rest from reference TRBV25-1 and TRBJ2-5 gives the full variable domain: EADIYQTPRYLVIGTGKKITLECSQTMGHDKMYWYQQDPGMELHLIHYSYGVNSTEKGDLSSESTVSRIRTEHFPLTLESARPSHTSQYLCAGSTGGGLETQYFGPGTRLLVL.

This clonotype was seen many times. The chain links TRBV7-2 to TRBJ2-5; 9 nucleotides match TRBD1. J gave up 5 bases and V 2 bases, and 3 bases lay outside the gene matches. The germline V gene encodes CDR1 SGHTA and CDR2 FQGNSA. The CDR3 length is 14 residues. DNA of the CDR3: TGTGCCAGCAGCTTAAAGGGACAGGGTGAGACCCAGTACTTC. Its translation is CASSLKGQGETQYF. The full variable domain, rest sourced from reference TRBV7-2 and TRBJ2-5, is GAGVSQSPSNKVTEKGKDVELRCDPISGHTALYWYRQSLGQGLEFLIYFQGNSAPDKSGLPSDRFSAERTGGSVSTLTIQRTQQEDSAVYLCASSLKGQGETQYFGPGTRLLVL.

This clonotype was detected ten times or more. The chain combines TRBV7-2 with TRBJ2-1, with D perhaps given as TRBD1 or TRBD2 (5 bases each). Germline V gene data show CDR1 as SGHTA and CDR2 as FQGNSA. The CDR3 loop spans 15 amino acids. V was shortened by 3 bases and J by 5 bases, with 14 bases between the two germline ends. The CDR3 region is CASSFPGPPNNEQFF. The CDR3 region has the DNA TGTGCCAGCAGCTTTCCGGGACCCCCAAACAATGAGCAGTTCTTC.

The sample holds many counts of this clonotype. This rearrangement joins TRBV4-3 to TRBJ2-3, with 9 bases matching TRBD1. V shed 4 bases, J shed 3 bases, and the junction held 14 bases outside the gene matches. CDR1 and CDR2 (germline): LGHNA, YSLEER. The CDR3 loop spans 18 amino acids. The CDR3 DNA reads TGCGCCAGCAGCCGTAAGCCTCCCGGGACAGGGAGTACAGATACGCAGTATTTT. This translates into CASSRKPPGTGSTDTQYF.

Only a few counts were recorded for this clonotype. A much larger clonotype is one base distant, so this may be a read error. The chain couples TRBV20-1 to TRBJ1-6; D unresolved. The germline V gene has CDR1 DFQATT and CDR2 SNEGSKA (reference sequence). This CDR3 contains 15 residues. CDR3 DNA sequence: TGCAGTGCTAGTCTGGGGAACACGGTTAATTCACCCCCCCACTTT. Translation: CSASLGNTVNSPPHF.

This clonotype was counted at least ten times. The rearrangement joins TRBV20-1 to TRBJ2-5; D remains ambiguous. Looked up from germline, CDR1 is DFQATT and CDR2 is SNEGSKA (reference sequence). The CDR3 contains 13 residues. The V end was cut by 1 base, the J end by 5 bases, with 11 bases between. The CDR3 sequence is CSARGTPRETQYF. The CDR3 nucleotides are TGCAGTGCTAGAGGGACCCCCAGGGAGACCCAGTACTTC.

This sequence joins TRBV5-6 and TRBJ1-1, with D maybe TRBD1 (6 bases). V lost 2 bases, J lost 0 bases, and 23 bases lay in between. CDR1 is SGHDT and CDR2 is YYEEEE in the germline V gene. The CDR3 is 19 amino acids. For the CDR3, the DNA is TGTGCCAGCAGCTTCGGCAGGGGCCTTCAAAGATCCATGAACACTGAAGCTTTCTTT. Protein: CASSFGRGLQRSMNTEAFF.

At least ten counts were recorded for this clonotype. J is TRBJ2-7 and V is TRBV5-1, with 10 bases identical to TRBD1. Looked up from germline, CDR1 is SGHRS and CDR2 is YFSETQ. J was trimmed by 5 bases and V by 5 bases; bases with no gene match: 13. The CDR3 runs 16 residues. CDR3 amino acids: CASSWTNRDRGNEQYF. The CDR3 coding sequence is TGCGCCAGCAGTTGGACTAACCGGGACAGGGGTAACGAGCAGTACTTC.

The sample holds a few counts of this clonotype. V gene TRBV5-6 combines with J gene TRBJ2-1; 12 nucleotides align to TRBD2. The CDR3 length is 17 residues. Germline V CDR1 and CDR2: SGHDT, YYEEEE. The ends lost 4 bases at V and 3 bases at J; junction bases unmatched: 8. CDR3 DNA: TGTGCCAGCAGCCGGCGGGCTAGCGGGGGGGTCTACAATGAGCAGTTCTTC. Its protein is CASSRRASGGVYNEQFF. The whole variable domain, filled in from reference TRBV5-6 and TRBJ2-1, reads DAGVTQSPTHLIKTRGQQVTLRCSPKSGHDTVSWYQQALGQGPQFIFQYYEEEERQRGNFPDRFSGHQFPNYSSELNVNALLLGDSALYLCASSRRASGGVYNEQFFGPGTRLTVL.

Remarks on this clonotype: A much larger clone differs by one base, so this may be a read error. The rearrangement joins TRBV28 to TRBJ2-2, with D possibly TRBD1 on 6 matching bases. Trimming removed 7 bases from V and 2 bases from J, with 8 bases in between. The CDR3 contains 13 residues. Germline CDR1 and CDR2: MDHEN and SYDVKM. The CDR3 nucleotides read TGTGCCAGCACGGGACACAACACCGGGGAGCTGTTTTTT. It codes for CASTGHNTGELFF.

This clonotype showed up many times. The chain links TRBV20-1 to TRBJ2-3, with D perhaps TRBD1 (5 bases). Germline V gives CDR1 DFQATT, CDR2 SNEGSKA (reference sequence). This CDR3 is built from 14 residues. Trimming removed 3 bases at V and 2 bases at J, with 12 bases between. The CDR3 loop reads CSARIAGLTDTQYF. CDR3 coding DNA: TGCAGTGCTAGGATAGCAGGGCTCACAGATACGCAGTATTTT.